This record covers a single T cell receptor (beta chain). The data belong to a study of shared T cell receptors in the human thymus. The CDR3 covers 15 residues. CDR1 is PRHDT, CDR2 FYEKMQ, per germline (reference sequence). The V gene lost 5 bases and the J gene lost 5 bases, with 17 bases spanning the gap. Profiled with immunoSEQ multiplex PCR; TCRdb holds only in-frame clones, not every one. This sample has 700,000 to 750,000 clones; 75% to 90% occur once, and the top ten carry over 0.008%. These data were also filed under a second study, of human thymus T cells. That work states: Healthy Finnish infants having corrective surgery for congenital heart defects served as donors. Resections from corrective heart surgery provided thymus tissue. Biased V and J segment usage appeared in thymus and peripheral blood. Unrelated individuals had highly overlapping thymic repertoires, as reported in related research.

The V and J genes are TRBV13 and TRBJ2-3; D is uncertain. This sequence was found in a girl under three years old with a congenital heart defect. Material: thymocytes. The chain's CDR3 is CASSETLWRGDTQYF. In DNA, the CDR3 is TGTGCCAGCAGCGAAACCCTGTGGCGCGGAGATACGCAGTATTTT.